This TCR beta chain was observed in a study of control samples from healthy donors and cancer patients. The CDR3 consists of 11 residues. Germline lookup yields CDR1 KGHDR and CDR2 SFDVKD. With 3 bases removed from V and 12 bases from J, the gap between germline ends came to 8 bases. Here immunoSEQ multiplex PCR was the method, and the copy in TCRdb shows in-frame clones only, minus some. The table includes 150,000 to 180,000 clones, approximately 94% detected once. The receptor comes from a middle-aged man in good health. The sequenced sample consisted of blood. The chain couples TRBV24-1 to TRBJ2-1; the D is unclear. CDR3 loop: CATSDIVGQFF. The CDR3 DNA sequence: TGTGCCACCAGTGATATAGTAGGGCAGTTCTTC.